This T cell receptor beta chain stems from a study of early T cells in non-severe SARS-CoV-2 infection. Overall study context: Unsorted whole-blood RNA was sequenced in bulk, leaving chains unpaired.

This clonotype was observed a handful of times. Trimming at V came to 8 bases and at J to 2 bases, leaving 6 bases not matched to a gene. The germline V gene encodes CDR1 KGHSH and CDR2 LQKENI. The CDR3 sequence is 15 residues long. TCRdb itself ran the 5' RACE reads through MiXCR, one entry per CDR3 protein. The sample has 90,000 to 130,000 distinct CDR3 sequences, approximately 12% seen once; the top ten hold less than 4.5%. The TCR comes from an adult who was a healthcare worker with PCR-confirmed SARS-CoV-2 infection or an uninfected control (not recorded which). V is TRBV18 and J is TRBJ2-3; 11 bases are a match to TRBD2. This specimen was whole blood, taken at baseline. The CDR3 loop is CASPSTSGNTDTQYF. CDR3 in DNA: TGTGCCAGCCCGTCGACTAGCGGGAACACAGATACGCAGTATTTT. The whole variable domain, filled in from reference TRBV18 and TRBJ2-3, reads NAGVMQNPRHLVRRRGQEARLRCSPMKGHSHVYWYRQLPEEGLKFMVYLQKENIIDESGMPKERFSAEFPKEGPSILRIQQVVRGDSAAYFCASPSTSGNTDTQYFGPGTRLTVL.